This T cell receptor (beta chain) emerged from a study of OX40 agonist ivuxolimab in advanced cancers. Whole-study context: Patients enrolled in dose escalation were diagnosed with hepatocellular carcinoma, melanoma, renal cell or head and neck cancer. Averaging about 60 years in age, with a range of about 23 to 79, the cohort was around 85% male. Study results and limitations: Clonal expansion by week 6 occurred in CD4+ and CD8+ blood T cells (at 0.1 to 3.0 mg/kg). CD4+ T cells averaged fewer expanded clones than CD8+ T cells.

On this clone itself: As yet, its antigen is unknown. One end of the junction varies from germline; a read error may be responsible.

Profiled with immunoSEQ multiplex PCR; TCRdb holds only in-frame clones, not every one. Among about 43,000 clones listed, around 86% were seen once. CDR1 is SQVTM, CDR2 ANQGSEA, per germline. This CDR3 has 11 residues. This rearrangement joins TRBV29-1 to TRBJ1-2, with TRBD1 as a possible D gene (5 bases). The specimen comprised CD4+ or CD8+ T cells sorted from blood, sampled in a trial of the OX40 agonist ivuxolimab. The receptor comes from an adult with an advanced solid tumor such as melanoma, head and neck, liver or kidney cancer. CDR3 bases: TGCAGCGTTGAAGGCCGACAGCGCTATTACTTC. Amino acid sequence: CSVEGRQRYYF. The variable domain in full, with the rest retrieved from reference TRBV29-1 and TRBJ1-2, is SAVISQKPSRDICQRGTSLTIQCQVDSQVTMMFWYRQQPGQSLTLIATANQGSEATYESGFVIDKFPISRPNLTFSTLTVSNMSPEDSSIYLCSVEGRQRYYFGSGTRLTVV.